Below, 6 T cell receptor beta chains from the same sample are listed, as sequenced in a study of OX40 agonist ivuxolimab in advanced cancers. The data were produced by immunoSEQ multiplex PCR, yet TCRdb's version contains in-frame clones alone and is incomplete. Of 65,000 to 100,000 clones listed, 75% to 95% are singletons. The starting material was CD4+ or CD8+ T cells sorted from blood, obtained in a trial of the OX40 agonist ivuxolimab. The receptors originated from an adult with an advanced solid tumor such as melanoma, head and neck, liver or kidney cancer.

This chain joins TRBV9 and TRBJ2-7; 8 bases fit TRBD1. The V gene's germline CDR1 is SGDLS and CDR2 YYNGEE. This CDR3 region has 14 residues. The junction had 5 bases not matched to a gene; V was cut back by 4 bases and J by 2 bases. CDR3 in DNA: TGTGCCAGCAGCAAAGGACAGGGTGCCTACGAGCAGTACTTC. Amino acid sequence: CASSKGQGAYEQYF.

The rearrangement uses TRBV28 and TRBJ1-1; D is uncertain. CDR1 and CDR2 from the germline V gene are MDHEN and SYDVKM. The CDR3 is 11 residues long. Trimming took off 2 bases at V and 3 bases at J, with 1 base between the two ends. CDR3 region: CASSLDTEAFF. DNA of the CDR3: TGTGCCAGCAGTTTAGACACTGAAGCTTTCTTT.

The chain links TRBV4-1 to TRBJ1-1; perhaps TRBD1 as D (6 bases). Germline lookup yields CDR1 MGHRA and CDR2 YSYEKL. The CDR3 has 22 amino acids. Trimming removed 5 bases from V and 1 base from J, with 35 bases in between. CDR3 residues: CASSFTTTTGTSPSKGNTEAFF. The CDR3 DNA reads TGCGCCAGCAGCTTCACAACTACAACCGGGACATCTCCATCCAAGGGGAACACTGAAGCTTTCTTT.

This clone was counted once. The chain links TRBV28 to TRBJ1-2, with 7 positions matching TRBD1. Looked up from germline, CDR1 is MDHEN and CDR2 is SYDVKM. After removal of 6 bases from V and 2 bases from J, the junction contained 12 bases not matched to a gene. The CDR3 loop spans 16 amino acids. The CDR3 DNA reads as TGTGCCAGCAGGGAGGGATCTCCGACAGGGAACTATGGCTACACCTTC. Protein sequence: CASREGSPTGNYGYTF.

The chain uses TRBV28 and TRBJ1-2; TRBD1 agrees at 8 bases. CDR1 and CDR2 from the germline V gene are MDHEN and SYDVKM. V shed 4 bases and J 4 bases; nucleotides not matched to a gene: 11. The CDR3 runs 16 residues. The CDR3 loop is CASSSTQGQVGYGYTF. As DNA, the CDR3 is TGTGCCAGCAGTTCCACGCAGGGACAGGTCGGCTATGGCTACACCTTC.

V and J are TRBV30 and TRBJ2-6; a possible D gene is TRBD1 (7 bases). Trimming took 3 bases from V and 4 from J, leaving 10 bases between them. Germline CDR1 reads GTSNPN; CDR2 reads SVGIG (reference sequence). The CDR3 has 14 residues. CDR3 in DNA: TGTGCCTGGAGCAGGGGGGCAGGGGCCAACGTCCTGACTTTC. This gives the protein CAWSRGAGANVLTF.